Below, 11 T cell receptor beta chains from the same sample are listed, as sequenced in a study of T cell responses to AZD1222 COVID-19 vaccine. Assay used: immunoSEQ multiplex PCR; TCRdb lists only in-frame clones, some missing. This table holds around 150,000 clones, about nine tenths found once. The sequenced sample was peripheral blood, obtained on day 0 of AZD1222 vaccination. These TCRs come from an adult in good health.

In this sample, this clone turned up once. The chain joins TRBV14 to TRBJ2-5, with D possibly TRBD1 on 6 matching bases. The V end was cut by 0 bases, the J end by 3 bases, with 14 bases between. The CDR3 is made up of 16 amino acids. CDR1 and CDR2 (germline): SGHDN, FVKESK. The CDR3 loop is CASSQDGGRGKETQYF. The DNA for the CDR3 is TGTGCCAGCAGCCAAGATGGGGGCAGGGGAAAAGAGACCCAGTACTTC.

The chain combines TRBV9 with TRBJ1-2; D is ambiguous. Trimming took off 0 bases at V and 1 base at J, with 13 bases between the two ends. This CDR3 comprises 16 residues. The germline CDR1 and CDR2 sequences are SGDLS and YYNGEE. In DNA form, the CDR3 reads TGTGCCAGCAGCGTAGCCCTGGGAGCTATTAACTATGGCTACACCTTC. This gives the protein CASSVALGAINYGYTF.

The chain carries TRBV9 and TRBJ2-1, with D possibly matching TRBD2 (6 bases). There are 17 residues in the CDR3. Germline loops: CDR1 SGDLS, CDR2 YYNGEE. Deletions cut 0 bases from V and 2 bases from J, with 15 bases between. As DNA, the CDR3 is TGTGCCAGCAGCGTAGGGGGGAATAGCGGCGCCTACAATGAGCAGTTCTTC. Its protein is CASSVGGNSGAYNEQFF.

The chain has TRBV7-9 and TRBJ1-1; D remains unclear. The CDR3 consists of 12 residues. The V and J ends lost 11 bases and 6 bases respectively, with 16 bases between them. Germline loops: CDR1 SEHNR, CDR2 FQNEAQ (reference sequence). The CDR3 here is CASSSPGSEAFF. In DNA, the CDR3 is TGTGCCTCGTCAAGTCCAGGTTCTGAAGCTTTCTTT. Full variable domain (remainder filled in from reference TRBV7-9 and TRBJ1-1): DTGVSQNPRHKITKRGQNVTFRCDPISEHNRLYWYRQTLGQGPEFLTYFQNEAQLEKSRLLSDRFSAERPKGSFSTLEIQRTEQGDSAMYLCASSSPGSEAFFGQGTRLTVV.

This chain links TRBV7-2 with TRBJ2-7, with 10 positions matching TRBD2. The CDR3 runs 13 residues. V was clipped by 7 bases and J by 7 bases; unmatched bases: 7. CDR1 and CDR2 from the germline V gene are SGHTA and FQGNSA. CDR3 sequence: CASTSGRAEEQYF. The CDR3, as DNA: TGTGCCAGCACCAGCGGGAGGGCGGAAGAGCAGTACTTC. The variable domain in full, with the rest retrieved from reference TRBV7-2 and TRBJ2-7, is GAGVSQSPSNKVTEKGKDVELRCDPISGHTALYWYRQSLGQGLEFLIYFQGNSAPDKSGLPSDRFSAERTGGSVSTLTIQRTQQEDSAVYLCASTSGRAEEQYFGPGTRLTVT.

V is TRBV7-8 and J is TRBJ2-2, with 9 bases identical to TRBD2. After removal of 3 bases from V and 7 bases from J, the junction contained 6 bases not matched to a gene. The germline V gene has CDR1 SGHVS and CDR2 FQNEAQ. The CDR3 covers 15 residues. CDR3 loop: CASSFQAGGIGELFF. Here the CDR3 DNA reads TGTGCCAGCAGCTTTCAAGCGGGAGGTATCGGGGAGCTGTTTTTT.

The chain uses TRBV5-7 and TRBJ1-2; a possible D gene is TRBD1 (5 bases). TRBV5-7 is identified as an open reading frame with a role that is uncertain. Trimming pared 1 base from V and 2 bases from J, leaving 9 bases between. This CDR3 is 14 amino acids long. CDR3 residues: CASSLWGRNYGYTF. CDR3 sequence (DNA): TGTGCCAGCAGCTTGTGGGGCAGAAACTATGGCTACACCTTC.

This chain joins TRBV7-6 and TRBJ2-5, with 11 bases that match TRBD2. J lost 7 bases, V lost 1 base, and 2 bases had no gene match. Germline CDR1 and CDR2: SGHVS and FNYEAQ. The CDR3 extends over 14 amino acids. For the CDR3, the DNA is TGTGCCAGCAGCTTAGGGACTAGCGGGCCGACCCAGTACTTC. Its protein product is CASSLGTSGPTQYF.

The rearrangement links TRBV7-8 to TRBJ2-7; tentatively, D is TRBD2 (5 bases). V was shortened by 3 bases and J by 4 bases, with 10 bases between the two germline ends. Per germline, CDR1 SGHVS and CDR2 FQNEAQ. This CDR3 has 13 amino acids. DNA of the CDR3: TGTGCCAGCAGCTTGGGTACGGGGTACGAGCAGTACTTC. Translation: CASSLGTGYEQYF. Drawing the rest from reference TRBV7-8 and TRBJ2-7, the complete variable domain is GAGVSQSPRYKVAKRGQDVALRCDPISGHVSLFWYQQALGQGPEFLTYFQNEAQLDKSGLPSDRFFAERPEGSVSTLKIQRTQQEDSAVYLCASSLGTGYEQYFGPGTRLTVT.

V is TRBV30 and J is TRBJ1-3, with 7 bases fitting TRBD1. Germline CDR1 reads GTSNPN; CDR2 reads SVGIG (reference sequence). The length of the CDR3 is 15 residues. V lost 3 bases, J lost 2 bases, and 7 bases stayed unmatched. The CDR3 sequence: CAWSVRTGTGNTIYF. The DNA for the CDR3 is TGTGCCTGGAGCGTTAGGACAGGCACTGGAAACACCATATATTTT.

V usage is TRBV11-1 and J usage is TRBJ1-1; D unresolved. Trimming removed 3 bases from V and 1 base from J, with 9 bases in between. This CDR3 region has 14 residues. Germline V gives CDR1 SGHAT, CDR2 FQDESV (reference sequence). The CDR3 sequence is CASSFSRGNTEAFF. DNA of the CDR3: TGTGCCAGCAGCTTCTCCCGGGGGAACACTGAAGCTTTCTTT.